This T cell receptor (beta chain) was documented in a study of blood T cells in healthy people across ages. CDR3 length equals 15 residues. Then a second PCR, running roughly 7 to 11 cycles, was carried out with a sample-barcoded 5' primer and a J-beta primer mix. The template-switch adaptor was a 5' adaptor with 12 random nucleotides. It tagged each cDNA molecule. TCRdb ran MiXCR on the 5' RACE reads and lists one entry per CDR3 protein. The repertoire consists of some 800,000 distinct CDR3 sequences, with more than 40% occurring once and the leading ten covering roughly 19%. Around 10 milliliters of peripheral blood were drawn from each donor.

What was sequenced was blood. The chain uses TRBV21-1 and TRBJ2-1; TRBD1 reflects the table's D call only, with no check against the DNA. TRBV21-1 is annotated as a pseudogene. This TCR was sampled from a man aged 55 to 69 in good health. The CDR3 coding sequence is TGTGCCAGCAGTACGAAGGGGGGGCGCCTGAATGAGCAGTTCTTC. Protein product: CASSTKGGRLNEQFF.